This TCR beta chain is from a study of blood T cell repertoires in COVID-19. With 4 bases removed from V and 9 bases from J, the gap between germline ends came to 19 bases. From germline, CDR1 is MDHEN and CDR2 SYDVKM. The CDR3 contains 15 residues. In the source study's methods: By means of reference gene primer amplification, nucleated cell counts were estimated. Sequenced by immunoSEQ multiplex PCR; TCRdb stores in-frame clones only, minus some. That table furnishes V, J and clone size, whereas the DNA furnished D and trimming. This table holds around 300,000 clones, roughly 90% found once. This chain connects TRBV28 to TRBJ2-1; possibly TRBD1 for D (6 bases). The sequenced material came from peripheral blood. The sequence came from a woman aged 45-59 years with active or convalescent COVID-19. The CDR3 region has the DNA TGTGCCAGCAGTTCCGGGACACCCTTAGAGCGTGAGCAGTTCTTC. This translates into CASSSGTPLEREQFF.